This T cell receptor beta chain was recovered during a study of beta chain features in type 1 diabetes. The CDR3 spans 14 residues. V lost 7 bases and J 14 bases, leaving 26 bases between the germline ends. The germline V gene has CDR1 SGHTA and CDR2 FQGNSA. Isolation of CD4+ naive, central memory, regulatory and stem cell-like memory cells was achieved by sorting via CD45RO/CCR7/CD25/CD127/CD95/CD27. Expressed TCRB transcripts were sequenced because the isolated RNA had all been reverse transcribed beforehand. Assay used: immunoSEQ multiplex PCR; TCRdb lists only in-frame clones, some missing. The sample consists of a few hundred thousand clones, 13% to 15% of them appearing once.

The clonotype originates from a man between 25 and 39 years old in good health. The source material was central memory CD4+ T cells from blood. This chain links TRBV7-2 with TRBJ1-2; no reliable D call. CDR3: CASTRMATSMAGTF. The CDR3 DNA follows: TGTGCCAGCACTCGCATGGCCACCTCTATGGCGGGGACCTTC.